This TCR beta chain comes out of a study of memory CD4+ T cells and cytomegalovirus serostatus. Across the whole study: This sample comes from healthy Belgian adults, fewer than 10 CMV seropositive, around 26 seronegative. General observations from the study: The CMV-associated TCR signature appears largely within the CD4+ memory repertoire.

In the original processing: After removing out-of-frame reads, around 2,100,000 distinct TCRbeta sequences remained. TCRdb keeps only in-frame clones here, not all; method: immunoSEQ multiplex PCR. V and J calls and clone size are copied from that table; D and trimming were computed from the DNA. Here the sample spans just over 45,000 clones, under 85% being singletons. In the case of this clone: Its target is unknown.

The CDR3 extends over 15 amino acids. Germline CDR1 reads MNHNY; CDR2 reads SVGAGI (reference sequence). V was trimmed by 8 bases and J by 0 bases, leaving 16 bases between them. The sort gate was single viable CD3+CD4+CD8-CD45RO+ cells for memory CD4+ T cells. CD4+ T cells were isolated by positive magnetic selection. This receptor was taken from an adult in good health and CMV-seronegative. The specimen was memory CD4+ T cells from blood. This chain connects TRBV6-6 to TRBJ1-2; a possible D gene is TRBD1 (6 bases). CDR3 in amino acids: CASRKSGTPNYGYTF. CDR3 DNA sequence: TGTGCCAGCCGCAAGTCCGGGACACCTAACTATGGCTACACCTTC.